This is a list of T cell receptor beta chains from one sample in a study of radiation and T cells in renal cell carcinoma. Produced via immunoSEQ multiplex PCR; TCRdb's table is partial and in-frame only. The table includes 20,000 to 30,000 clones, 81% detected once. The specimen comprised blood, sampled from a patient whose treatment included radiotherapy and nephrectomy. The receptors shown here come from a man in his sixties with renal cell carcinoma. Both conserved end residues are part of each CDR3. D genes are given only for firm matches. Clone size, where shown, is once, few, many, or a class for clones that have expanded.

V: TRBV5-4
J: TRBJ2-6
size: NA
D: NA
CDR3: CASSSPGVGANVLTF
DNA: TGTGCCAGCTCCTCGCCAGGGGTTGGGGCCAACGTCCTGACTTTC

V: TRBV28
J: TRBJ1-2
size: NA
D: NA
CDR3: CASKGTVYGYTF
DNA: TGTGCCAGCAAGGGCACAGTTTATGGCTACACCTTC

V: TRBV19
J: TRBJ2-7
size: NA
D: NA
CDR3: CASSIDVTSGEQYF
DNA: TGTGCCAGTAGTATAGATGTGACGTCCGGCGAGCAGTACTTC

V: TRBV18
J: TRBJ1-5
size: NA
D: NA
CDR3: CASSRQSLGSNQPQHF
DNA: TGTGCCAGCTCACGTCAGTCCCTAGGGAGCAATCAGCCCCAGCATTTT

V: TRBV19
J: TRBJ1-2
size: NA
D: NA
CDR3: CASSQDGYTF
DNA: TGTGCCAGTAGTCAGGATGGCTACACCTTC

V: TRBV5-8
J: TRBJ2-7
size: NA
D: NA
CDR3: CASSSRWRDVVGEQYF
DNA: TGTGCCAGCAGCTCTCGATGGCGGGATGTGGTAGGCGAGCAGTACTTC

V: TRBV4-1
J: TRBJ2-3
size: NA
D: TRBD2
CDR3: CASSTPPGLAGVSTDTQYF
DNA: TGCGCCAGCAGTACACCTCCGGGACTAGCGGGAGTTAGCACAGATACGCAGTATTTT

V: TRBV29-1
J: TRBJ1-4
size: NA
D: TRBD1
CDR3: CSVGAQGWAGKLFF
DNA: TGCAGCGTTGGGGCACAGGGGTGGGCTGGAAAACTGTTTTTT

V: TRBV30
J: TRBJ1-2
size: NA
D: NA
CDR3: CAWSPNYGYTF
DNA: TGTGCCTGGTCCCCAAACTATGGCTACACCTTC

V: TRBV7-9
J: TRBJ2-5
size: NA
D: NA
CDR3: CASSLGTDRRETQYF
DNA: TGTGCCAGCAGCTTAGGGACGGACCGCCGGGAGACCCAGTACTTC

V: TRBV13
J: TRBJ2-5
size: once
D: NA
CDR3: CASSPQRTAGQETQYF
DNA: TGTGCCAGCAGCCCTCAAAGGACAGCGGGCCAAGAGACCCAGTACTTC

V: TRBV5-6
J: TRBJ2-1
size: NA
D: NA
CDR3: CASSFPRNEQFF
DNA: TGTGCCAGCAGCTTTCCTCGCAATGAGCAGTTCTTC

V: TRBV6-5
J: TRBJ1-4
size: medium-sized
D: NA
CDR3: CASSYTARGFEKLFF
DNA: TGTGCCAGCAGTTATACCGCTAGGGGTTTCGAAAAACTGTTTTTT

V: TRBV7-2
J: TRBJ2-7
size: NA
D: TRBD1
CDR3: CASSARIGTGGYEQYF
DNA: TGTGCCAGCTCCGCCAGGATAGGGACAGGGGGCTACGAGCAGTACTTC

V: TRBV9
J: TRBJ2-7
size: NA
D: TRBD2
CDR3: CASSSGTSGYEQYF
DNA: TGTGCCAGCAGCTCCGGGACTAGCGGCTACGAGCAGTACTTC

V: TRBV14
J: TRBJ2-1
size: NA
D: TRBD2
CDR3: CASSQAGGHYNEQFF
DNA: TGTGCCAGCAGCCAAGCGGGGGGGCACTACAATGAGCAGTTCTTC

V: TRBV7-3
J: TRBJ2-1
size: NA
D: NA
CDR3: CASSPRQNNEQFF
DNA: TGTGCCAGCAGCCCACGACAGAACAATGAGCAGTTCTTC

V: TRBV11-2
J: TRBJ2-7
size: NA
D: NA
CDR3: CASSLRPDFNYEQYF
DNA: TGTGCCAGCAGCTTACGGCCAGACTTTAACTACGAGCAGTACTTC

V: TRBV12-5
J: TRBJ2-5
size: once
D: NA
CDR3: CASGWLNQETQYF
DNA: TGTGCTAGTGGTTGGCTGAACCAAGAGACCCAGTACTTC

V: TRBV6-5
J: TRBJ1-1
size: NA
D: NA
CDR3: CASILLTGGNTEAFF
DNA: TGTGCCAGCATCTTACTTACAGGCGGAAACACTGAAGCTTTCTTT

V: TRBV27
J: TRBJ1-5
size: NA
D: NA
CDR3: CASSPSSGDSNQPQHF
DNA: TGTGCCAGCAGTCCCAGCAGTGGAGATAGCAATCAGCCCCAGCATTTT

V: TRBV6-6
J: TRBJ2-1
size: NA
D: NA
CDR3: CASSYFSNNEQFF
DNA: TGTGCCAGCAGTTACTTCTCTAACAATGAGCAGTTCTTC

V: TRBV20-1
J: TRBJ2-3
size: NA
D: NA
CDR3: CSARVGDTQYF
DNA: TGCAGTGCTAGAGTTGGAGATACGCAGTATTTT

V: TRBV10-3
J: TRBJ2-1
size: NA
D: NA
CDR3: CAIGLDRGDEQFF
DNA: TGTGCCATCGGCCTAGATAGGGGGGATGAGCAGTTCTTC

V: TRBV7-9
J: TRBJ2-7
size: NA
D: NA
CDR3: CATRGEYEQYF
DNA: TGTGCCACGAGGGGAGAATACGAGCAGTACTTC

V: TRBV7-8
J: TRBJ2-3
size: once
D: TRBD2
CDR3: CASSLARAGGGAGWTQYF
DNA: TGTGCCAGCAGCTTAGCGCGGGCGGGAGGGGGTGCAGGTTGGACGCAGTATTTT

V: TRBV6-5
J: TRBJ2-3
size: NA
D: NA
CDR3: CASRGRGFADTQYF
DNA: TGTGCCAGCAGGGGGAGGGGGTTCGCAGATACGCAGTATTTT

V: TRBV5-1
J: TRBJ1-5
size: NA
D: NA
CDR3: CASSLGGGPGANQPQHF
DNA: TGCGCCAGCAGCTTGGGAGGGGGACCGGGGGCAAATCAGCCCCAGCATTTT

V: TRBV2
J: TRBJ2-3
size: NA
D: NA
CDR3: CASKAGRQYF
DNA: TGTGCCAGCAAGGCGGGCAGGCAGTATTTT

V: TRBV18
J: TRBJ2-7
size: NA
D: NA
CDR3: CASSPQGTYEQYF
DNA: TGTGCCAGCTCACCACAGGGGACCTACGAGCAGTACTTC

V: TRBV30
J: TRBJ1-2
size: NA
D: NA
CDR3: CAWNKQLYNYGYTF
DNA: TGTGCCTGGAACAAGCAGTTATATAACTATGGCTACACCTTC

V: TRBV7-2
J: TRBJ1-2
size: NA
D: NA
CDR3: CASSFQRYGYTF
DNA: TGTGCCAGCAGCTTTCAGCGCTATGGCTACACCTTC

V: TRBV7-3
J: TRBJ2-7
size: few
D: NA
CDR3: CASSLEVSYEQYF
DNA: TGTGCCAGCAGCTTAGAAGTATCCTACGAGCAGTACTTC

V: TRBV5-5
J: TRBJ2-7
size: NA
D: NA
CDR3: CASSQNPHREQYF
DNA: TGTGCCAGCAGCCAAAACCCCCACCGCGAGCAGTACTTC

V: TRBV28
J: TRBJ2-7
size: NA
D: NA
CDR3: CASSFDSPSYEQYF
DNA: TGTGCCAGCAGTTTTGACAGCCCCTCCTACGAGCAGTACTTC

V: TRBV18
J: TRBJ2-3
size: NA
D: NA
CDR3: CASSPSLATANTDTQYF
DNA: TGTGCCAGCTCACCATCCCTGGCGACAGCCAACACAGATACGCAGTATTTT

V: TRBV9
J: TRBJ1-2
size: NA
D: NA
CDR3: CASSVDNLGGANGYTF
DNA: TGTGCCAGCAGCGTAGATAATTTGGGGGGCGCCAATGGCTACACCTTC

V: TRBV7-2
J: TRBJ1-5
size: NA
D: NA
CDR3: CASSLTHWLQPQHF
DNA: TGTGCCAGCAGCTTAACTCATTGGTTGCAGCCCCAGCATTTT